This TCR beta chain was captured by sequencing in a study of immune evolution from preneoplasia to lung adenocarcinoma. General study points: Later-stage lesions seemingly showed higher T cell density and diversity than normal lung. Normal lung had the highest top T cell clone frequencies.

The CDR3 length is 14 residues. Trimming pared 1 base from V and 7 bases from J, leaving 11 bases between. Germline values: CDR1 MGHRA, CDR2 YSYEKL. Histologic diagnosis was independently verified by two lung pathologists. Worth noting for this clone: Its cognate antigen is unknown.

Clones were sequenced by immunoSEQ multiplex PCR, and TCRdb holds only the in-frame ones, with some missing. The table lists over 3,500 clones, about three quarters of them singletons, with more than 13% in the top ten. The sequence came from a person aged 55-79 years with lung adenocarcinoma. This chain links TRBV4-1 with TRBJ1-5, with a possible D match to TRBD1 (6 bases). Sequencing used FFPE minimally invasive lung adenocarcinoma tissue. CDR3 in amino acids: CASSQGQVGQPQHF. The DNA for the CDR3 is TGCGCCAGCAGCCAAGGACAGGTGGGACAGCCCCAGCATTTT.